The rows below give T cell receptor beta chains drawn from one sample of a study of blood T cell repertoires in COVID-19. Method: immunoSEQ multiplex PCR; TCRdb's copy keeps in-frame clones and lacks some. The sample gives 250,000 to 300,000 clones, about 82% of which show up once; 4.5% to 5.5% is in the top ten. Sequenced sample: peripheral blood. Source of these receptors: a man in his forties or fifties with active or convalescent COVID-19. Both conserved end residues are part of each CDR3. A D gene is named only where the DNA matches it firmly. Clone sizes are given selectively: once, few, many, or a class where the clone is expanded.

clone size	V gene	D gene	J gene	CDR3 protein	CDR3 DNA
once	TRBV7-8	TRBD2	TRBJ2-7	CASSLSRSVGLAGVYEQYF	TGTGCCAGCAGCTTATCTAGGTCTGTAGGACTAGCGGGAGTCTACGAGCAGTACTTC
few	TRBV28	NA	TRBJ1-5	CASTIRRETDQPQHF	TGTGCCAGCACAATCCGCCGGGAGACCGATCAGCCCCAGCATTTT
few	TRBV19	TRBD1	TRBJ2-1	CASAPGQGANYNEQFF	TGTGCCAGTGCACCGGGACAGGGGGCGAACTACAATGAGCAGTTCTTC
NA	TRBV7-9	TRBD2	TRBJ2-7	CASSSGLAPPYEQYF	TGTGCCAGCAGCTCGGGACTAGCCCCACCCTACGAGCAGTACTTC
NA	TRBV4-3	NA	TRBJ1-6	CASSQDWSQAGGYNSPLHF	TGCGCCAGCAGCCAAGATTGGTCCCAGGCAGGAGGCTATAATTCACCCCTCCACTTT
NA	TRBV19	TRBD2	TRBJ2-5	CASSISGGQETQYF	TGTGCCAGTAGTATCAGCGGGGGGCAAGAGACCCAGTACTTC
NA	TRBV5-1	TRBD1	TRBJ1-6	CASSTGQRNSPLHF	TGCGCCAGCAGCACGGGACAGCGGAATTCACCCCTCCACTTT
NA	TRBV28	NA	TRBJ2-2	CASRSNTGELFF	TGTGCCAGCAGGTCAAACACCGGGGAGCTGTTTTTT
NA	TRBV7-8	NA	TRBJ2-2	CASSLGTGALFGDTGELFF	TGTGCCAGCAGCTTAGGAACAGGCGCCCTATTTGGCGACACCGGGGAGCTGTTTTTT
NA	TRBV2	NA	TRBJ1-2	CASSPNSYGYTF	TGTGCCAGCAGTCCTAACAGCTATGGCTACACCTTC
NA	TRBV7-9	TRBD1	TRBJ2-3	CASSSSTGADTQYF	TGTGCCAGCAGCTCATCGACAGGGGCAGATACGCAGTATTTT
NA	TRBV7-9	NA	TRBJ1-1	CASSFEGLNTEAFF	TGTGCCAGCAGCTTTGAGGGCCTGAACACTGAAGCTTTCTTT
NA	TRBV9	TRBD2	TRBJ2-2	CASSSPTGTSGRAGELFF	TGTGCCAGCAGCTCCCCCACCGGGACTAGCGGGAGGGCCGGGGAGCTGTTTTTT
NA	TRBV9	TRBD2	TRBJ2-3	CASSVDPSGRAAGTDTQYF	TGTGCCAGCAGCGTAGATCCCAGCGGGAGGGCTGCGGGCACAGATACGCAGTATTTT
NA	TRBV7-3	NA	TRBJ2-5	CASSTQTSGVETQYF	TGTGCCAGCAGCACCCAGACCTCAGGGGTAGAGACCCAGTACTTC
NA	TRBV3-1/TRBV3-2	TRBD1	TRBJ1-5	CASSQDNRGDQPQHF	TGTGCCAGCAGCCAAGATAACAGGGGGGATCAGCCCCAGCATTTT
NA	TRBV2	NA	TRBJ2-2	CASRREEYTGELFF	TGTGCCAGCAGGAGGGAGGAGTACACCGGGGAGCTGTTTTTT
NA	TRBV6-1	NA	TRBJ2-5	CASSDRQTAYKETQYF	TGTGCCAGCAGTGACCGACAGACGGCCTACAAAGAGACCCAGTACTTC
NA	TRBV19	TRBD2	TRBJ2-1	CASSIRQGRLAGGPRYEQFF	TGTGCCAGTAGTATTAGACAGGGGAGACTAGCGGGAGGGCCGAGATATGAGCAGTTCTTC
NA	TRBV4-1	NA	TRBJ1-3	CASSQDRVSSGNTIYF	TGCGCCAGCAGCCAAGACCGGGTATCGTCTGGAAACACCATATATTTT
NA	TRBV6-5	TRBD1	TRBJ2-1	CASGTGLVEQFF	TGTGCCAGCGGGACAGGGCTGGTTGAGCAGTTCTTC
NA	TRBV5-5	NA	TRBJ2-5	CASSYQGRETQYF	TGTGCCAGCAGCTATCAGGGGCGAGAGACCCAGTACTTC
NA	TRBV10-1	NA	TRBJ2-3	CASSESVRKGSTDTQYF	TGCGCCAGCAGTGAGTCTGTGAGAAAGGGGAGCACAGATACGCAGTATTTT
NA	TRBV6-5	NA	TRBJ2-3	CASSLTRGLTDTQYF	TGTGCCAGCAGTTTAACCAGGGGCCTCACAGATACGCAGTATTTT
NA	TRBV7-9	TRBD1	TRBJ1-2	CASSFSLRTGDYGYTF	TGTGCCAGCAGCTTCAGTCTACGGACAGGGGACTATGGCTACACCTTC
NA	TRBV15	TRBD2	TRBJ2-1	CATSRVRTSGNNEQFF	TGTGCCACCAGCAGAGTAAGGACTAGCGGCAACAATGAGCAGTTCTTC
NA	TRBV14	NA	TRBJ2-5	CASSPRSGATQYF	TGTGCCAGCAGCCCAAGGTCAGGGGCGACCCAGTACTTC
few	TRBV3-1/TRBV3-2	TRBD2	TRBJ2-7	CASSHGRGYEQYF	TGTGCCAGCAGCCACGGGAGGGGGTACGAGCAGTACTTC
NA	TRBV9	TRBD2	TRBJ2-7	CASSPRGGSYEQYF	TGTGCCAGCAGCCCGCGGGGGGGAAGCTACGAGCAGTACTTC
NA	TRBV6-1	NA	TRBJ1-6	CASSEATGEGNSPLHF	TGTGCCAGCAGTGAAGCGACGGGGGAGGGGAATTCACCCCTCCACTTT
NA	TRBV10-2	TRBD2	TRBJ2-3	CASNLGLAGGSTDTQYF	TGCGCCAGCAACTTGGGACTAGCGGGAGGGTCCACAGATACGCAGTATTTT
NA	TRBV7-9	NA	TRBJ2-1	CASPGNNEQFF	TGTGCCTCGCCCGGGAACAATGAGCAGTTCTTC
NA	TRBV7-3	NA	TRBJ2-1	CASSPTSVAEQFF	TGTGCCAGCAGCCCGACTAGTGTAGCTGAGCAGTTCTTC
few	TRBV19	TRBD1	TRBJ1-1	CASSITGVNTEAFF	TGTGCCAGTAGTATCACAGGGGTGAACACTGAAGCTTTCTTT
once	TRBV3-1/TRBV3-2	TRBD2	TRBJ2-2	CASSQGVGLAGGGAFRYTGELFF	TGTGCCAGCAGCCAAGGAGTGGGACTAGCGGGAGGCGGAGCTTTTCGATACACCGGGGAGCTGTTTTTT
NA	TRBV6-5	NA	TRBJ1-1	CASGGRENTEAFF	TGTGCCAGCGGCGGCAGGGAGAACACTGAAGCTTTCTTT
NA	TRBV5-5	NA	TRBJ1-1	CASSLRQGWSEAFF	TGTGCCAGCAGCTTGCGTCAGGGGTGGTCTGAAGCTTTCTTT
NA	TRBV25-1	NA	TRBJ2-1	CASSERSGHSNEQFF	TGTGCCAGCAGTGAAAGGAGCGGGCACTCCAATGAGCAGTTCTTC
NA	TRBV6-1	TRBD1	TRBJ1-2	CASSEEVTGVYGYTF	TGTGCCAGCAGTGAAGAGGTGACAGGGGTATATGGCTACACCTTC
few	TRBV2	NA	TRBJ1-5	CASIQDFNQPQHF	TGTGCCAGCATACAAGATTTCAATCAGCCCCAGCATTTT
NA	TRBV7-9	TRBD2	TRBJ2-7	CASSTYTSGLSYEQYF	TGTGCCAGCAGCACCTACACTAGCGGACTCTCCTACGAGCAGTACTTC
NA	TRBV7-2	TRBD1	TRBJ1-2	CASSAQRTGTGYTF	TGTGCCAGCAGCGCTCAACGGACAGGGACCGGCTACACCTTC
NA	TRBV9	TRBD1	TRBJ2-3	CASSPGQDTDTQYF	TGTGCCAGCAGCCCGGGACAGGACACAGATACGCAGTATTTT
NA	TRBV11-3	NA	TRBJ2-7	CASSPGGTPYEQYF	TGTGCCAGCAGCCCCGGCGGAACGCCCTACGAGCAGTACTTC
few	TRBV9	TRBD1	TRBJ1-2	CASSVGAGGLSNYGYTF	TGTGCCAGCAGCGTAGGAGCAGGGGGCTTGTCAAACTATGGCTACACCTTC
once	TRBV7-2	TRBD2	TRBJ2-1	CASSLVTSGRFGNEQFF	TGTGCCAGCAGCTTAGTTACTAGCGGGAGGTTCGGCAATGAGCAGTTCTTC
NA	TRBV5-1	NA	TRBJ2-7	CASSLAGASAGEQYF	TGCGCCAGCAGCTTGGCCGGGGCATCCGCGGGAGAGCAGTACTTC
NA	TRBV7-9	NA	TRBJ2-2	CASSSLSGTGELFF	TGTGCCAGCAGCTCCCTTAGTGGCACCGGGGAGCTGTTTTTT
NA	TRBV28	NA	TRBJ2-7	CASSLPEVYEQYF	TGTGCCAGCAGTTTGCCCGAGGTCTACGAGCAGTACTTC
NA	TRBV28	NA	TRBJ1-1	CASSPLQGRNTEAFF	TGTGCCAGCAGTCCACTACAGGGCCGGAACACTGAAGCTTTCTTT
NA	TRBV14	TRBD2	TRBJ2-5	CASSQVFGAGVGETQYF	TGTGCCAGCAGCCAAGTGTTTGGAGCGGGAGTAGGAGAGACCCAGTACTTC
NA	TRBV28	NA	TRBJ2-7	CASQGRTYEQYF	TGTGCCAGTCAGGGTAGGACCTACGAGCAGTACTTC
NA	TRBV5-6	NA	TRBJ1-5	CASSLRGPRDQPQHF	TGTGCCAGCAGCTTGCGCGGGCCCCGAGATCAGCCCCAGCATTTT